A single sample gave rise to the 3 T cell receptor beta chains below, sequenced in a study of control samples from healthy donors and cancer patients. The repertoire was sequenced with immunoSEQ multiplex PCR; TCRdb's copy has only in-frame clones and lacks some. The sample consists of about 30,000 clones, about nine tenths of them appearing once. What was sequenced was PBMCs. The receptors were sampled from a man aged 45-60 years with lung cancer.

This clone was seen once. The V gene is TRBV29-1, the J gene TRBJ2-2; D gene ambiguous. The CDR3 spans 13 residues. The germline gives CDR1 SQVTM, CDR2 ANQGSEA. Between the trimmed V and J ends, which lost 6 bases and 6 bases, there was a span of 14 bases. The CDR3 bases are TGCAGCGTGGCCCCTCCGGGCGCCGGGGAGCTGTTTTTT. As protein: CSVAPPGAGELFF.

V usage is TRBV3-1 (or the pseudogene TRBV3-2) and J usage is TRBJ1-4, with 9 bases fitting TRBD1. Looked up from germline, CDR1 is LGHDT and CDR2 is YNNKEL (reference sequence). This CDR3 has 14 residues. Trimming took 3 bases from V and 7 from J; bases not matched to a gene: 3. The CDR3 sequence: CASSQDRGREKLFF. The CDR3 bases are TGTGCCAGCAGCCAGGACAGGGGACGTGAAAAACTGTTTTTT.

The CDR3 is CASSIRTGEGNSPLHF. In DNA form, the CDR3 reads TGTGCCAGTAGTATAAGGACAGGGGAAGGTAATTCACCCCTCCACTTT. J is TRBJ1-6 and V is TRBV19, with TRBD1 matching over 9 bases. From germline, CDR1 is LNHDA and CDR2 SQIVND (reference sequence). The ends lost 2 bases at V and 6 bases at J; junction bases unmatched: 5. The length of the CDR3 is 16 residues.